What follows is one T cell receptor beta chain and its context. The target antigen is unknown. The CDR3 sequence is 15 residues long. Germline V gives CDR1 SGHRS, CDR2 YFSETQ. V was pared by 4 bases and J by 1 base, with 7 bases of the junction left unmatched. The data stem from a study of response to subunit inactivated influenza vaccine. Whole-study results and caveats: The study's authors posited that every seasonal influenza vaccination enlists few new T cells.

From the RT-PCR reads, TCRdb called clonotypes with MiXCR, one entry per CDR3 protein. The profile shows 450,000 to 500,000 distinct CDR3 sequences, around 9.9% of them singletons. This material consisted of PBMCs from blood, taken 35 to 45 days after vaccination. V is TRBV5-1 and J is TRBJ1-1; TRBD1 matches at 7 bases. The receptor was isolated from a man between 45 and 60 years old who received an inactivated influenza vaccine. The CDR3 bases are TGCGCCAGCAGCGTAATGACAGGGCCGAACACTGAAGCTTTCTTT. The encoded protein is CASSVMTGPNTEAFF.